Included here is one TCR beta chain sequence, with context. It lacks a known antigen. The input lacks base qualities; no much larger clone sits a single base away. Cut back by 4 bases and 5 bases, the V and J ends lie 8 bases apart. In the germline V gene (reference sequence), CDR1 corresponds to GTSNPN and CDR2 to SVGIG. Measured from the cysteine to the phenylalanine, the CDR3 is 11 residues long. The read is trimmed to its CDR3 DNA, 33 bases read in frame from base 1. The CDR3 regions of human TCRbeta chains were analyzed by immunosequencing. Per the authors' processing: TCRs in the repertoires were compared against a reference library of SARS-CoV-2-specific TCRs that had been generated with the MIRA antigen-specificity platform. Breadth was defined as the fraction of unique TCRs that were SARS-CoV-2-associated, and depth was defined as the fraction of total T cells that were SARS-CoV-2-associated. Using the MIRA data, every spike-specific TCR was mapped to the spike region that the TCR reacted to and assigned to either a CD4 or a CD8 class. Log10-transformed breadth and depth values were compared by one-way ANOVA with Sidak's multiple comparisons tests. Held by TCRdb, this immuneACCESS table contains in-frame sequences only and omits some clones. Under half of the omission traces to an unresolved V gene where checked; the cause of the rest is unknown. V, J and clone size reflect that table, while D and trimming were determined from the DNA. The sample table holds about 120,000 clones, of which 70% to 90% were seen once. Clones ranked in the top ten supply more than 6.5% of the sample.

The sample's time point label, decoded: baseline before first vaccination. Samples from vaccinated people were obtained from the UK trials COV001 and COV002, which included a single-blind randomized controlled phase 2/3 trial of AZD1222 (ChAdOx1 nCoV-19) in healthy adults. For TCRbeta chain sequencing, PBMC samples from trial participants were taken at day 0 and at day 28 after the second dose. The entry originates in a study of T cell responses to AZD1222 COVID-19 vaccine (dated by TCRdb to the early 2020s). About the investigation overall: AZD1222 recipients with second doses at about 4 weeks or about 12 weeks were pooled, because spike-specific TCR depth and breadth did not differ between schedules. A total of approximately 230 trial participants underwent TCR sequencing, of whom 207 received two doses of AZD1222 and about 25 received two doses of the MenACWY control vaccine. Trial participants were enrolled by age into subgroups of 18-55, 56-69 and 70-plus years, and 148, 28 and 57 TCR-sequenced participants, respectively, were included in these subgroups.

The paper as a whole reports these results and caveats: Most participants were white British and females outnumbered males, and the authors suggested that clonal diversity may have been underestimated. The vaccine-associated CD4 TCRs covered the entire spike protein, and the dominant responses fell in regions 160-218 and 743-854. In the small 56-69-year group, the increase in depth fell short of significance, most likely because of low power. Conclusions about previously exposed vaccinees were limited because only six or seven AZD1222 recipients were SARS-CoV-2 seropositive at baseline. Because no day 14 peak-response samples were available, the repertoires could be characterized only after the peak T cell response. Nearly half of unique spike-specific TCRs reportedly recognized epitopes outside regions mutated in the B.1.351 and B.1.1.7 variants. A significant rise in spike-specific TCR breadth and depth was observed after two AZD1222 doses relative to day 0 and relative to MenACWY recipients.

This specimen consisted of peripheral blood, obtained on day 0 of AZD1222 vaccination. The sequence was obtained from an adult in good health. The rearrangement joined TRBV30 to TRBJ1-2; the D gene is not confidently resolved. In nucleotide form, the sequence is TGTGCCTGGACAGGTGATTATGGCTACACCTTC. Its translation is CAWTGDYGYTF.